This T cell receptor beta chain is from a study of T-cell reconstitution after alpha-beta-depleted transplantation in children. Study outcomes and limitations: When one year had passed after transplant, most T-cell counts and diversity came from newly produced T cells.

Remarks on this clonotype: Its antigen is currently unknown.

Preparation of the TCRbeta library involved a method that used unique molecular identifiers. MiXCR, applied by TCRdb to the PCR reads, yields one record per CDR3 protein. The sample has a few hundred thousand distinct CDR3 sequences, over 20% seen once. The length of the CDR3 is 16 residues. The germline V gene encodes CDR1 SGHRS and CDR2 YFSETQ. The J segment lost 2 bases and the V segment lost 4 bases, leaving 3 bases of the junction unmatched. The sequencing used PBMCs, collected before TCRalphabeta/CD19-depleted stem cell transplant. The source is a boy younger than two with Wiskott-Aldrich syndrome, due to receive a stem cell transplant. The gene calls are TRBV5-1 and TRBJ2-5; 15 nucleotides agree with TRBD2. DNA of the CDR3: TGCGCCAGCAGCGGGGGACTAGCGGGAGGTCAAGAGACCCAGTACTTC. Encoded protein: CASSGGLAGGQETQYF.